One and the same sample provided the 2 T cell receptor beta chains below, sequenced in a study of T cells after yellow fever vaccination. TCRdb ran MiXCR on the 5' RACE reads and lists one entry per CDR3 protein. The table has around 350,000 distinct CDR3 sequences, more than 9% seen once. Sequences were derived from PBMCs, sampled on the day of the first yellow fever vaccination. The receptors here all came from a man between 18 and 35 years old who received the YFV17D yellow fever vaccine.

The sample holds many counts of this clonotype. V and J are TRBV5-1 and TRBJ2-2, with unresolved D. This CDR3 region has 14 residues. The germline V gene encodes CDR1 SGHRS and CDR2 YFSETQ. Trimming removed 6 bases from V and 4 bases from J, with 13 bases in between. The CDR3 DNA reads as TGCGCCAGCAAGGTTGAAGCCGGCACCGGGGAGCTGTTTTTT. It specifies CASKVEAGTGELFF.

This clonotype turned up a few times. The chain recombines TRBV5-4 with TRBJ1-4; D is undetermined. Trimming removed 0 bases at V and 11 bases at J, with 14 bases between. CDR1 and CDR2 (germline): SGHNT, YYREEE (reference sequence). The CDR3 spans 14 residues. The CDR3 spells CASSLDSTRKKLFF. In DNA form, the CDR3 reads TGTGCCAGCAGCTTGGACTCCACTAGGAAGAAACTGTTTTTT.